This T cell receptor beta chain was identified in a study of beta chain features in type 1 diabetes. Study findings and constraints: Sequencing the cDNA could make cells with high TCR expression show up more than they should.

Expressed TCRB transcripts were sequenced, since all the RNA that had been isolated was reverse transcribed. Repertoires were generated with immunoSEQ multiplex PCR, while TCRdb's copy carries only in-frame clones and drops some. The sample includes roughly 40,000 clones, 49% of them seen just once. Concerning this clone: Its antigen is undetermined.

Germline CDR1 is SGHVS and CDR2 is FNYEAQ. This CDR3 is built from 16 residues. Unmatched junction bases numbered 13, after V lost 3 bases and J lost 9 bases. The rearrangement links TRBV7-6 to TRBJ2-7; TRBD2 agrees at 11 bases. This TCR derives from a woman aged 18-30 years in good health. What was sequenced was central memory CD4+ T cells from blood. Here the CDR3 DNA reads TGTGCCAGCAGCTTGGATATAGCGGGGGGGCGCGAAGTGCAGTACTTC. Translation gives CASSLDIAGGREVQYF.